The 20 T cell receptor beta chains presented below share a single source sample, sequenced in a study of OX40 agonist ivuxolimab in advanced cancers. Measured with immunoSEQ multiplex PCR; TCRdb has only the in-frame clones, and not every one. The table lists about 100,000 clones, around nine tenths of them singletons. Sequencing was performed on CD4+ or CD8+ T cells sorted from blood, taken in a trial of the OX40 agonist ivuxolimab. Receptors were obtained from an adult with an advanced solid tumor such as melanoma, head and neck, liver or kidney cancer.

The V and J genes are TRBV18 and TRBJ1-6; no clear D. The CDR3 has 17 residues. From germline, CDR1 is KGHSH and CDR2 LQKENI. Trimming removed 1 base from V and 0 bases from J, with 10 bases in between. DNA for the CDR3: TGTGCCAGCTCACCACTTAAGGGAGGCTCCTATAATTCACCCCTCCACTTT. Translating it yields CASSPLKGGSYNSPLHF. The full variable domain, completed using reference TRBV18 and TRBJ1-6, is NAGVMQNPRHLVRRRGQEARLRCSPMKGHSHVYWYRQLPEEGLKFMVYLQKENIIDESGMPKERFSAEFPKEGPSILRIQQVVRGDSAAYFCASSPLKGGSYNSPLHFGNGTRLTVT.

The chain is built from TRBV7-3 and TRBJ2-5; D is undetermined. With 2 bases removed from V and 0 bases from J, the gap between germline ends came to 13 bases. Germline values: CDR1 SGHTA, CDR2 FQGTGA. The CDR3 runs to 16 residues. CDR3 nucleotides: TGTGCCAGCAGCTTATCGTCCGCCACTAACCAAGAGACCCAGTACTTC. This sequence encodes CASSLSSATNQETQYF.

V and J are TRBV15 and TRBJ2-1, with no clear D. Deletions cut 1 base from V and 7 bases from J, with 14 bases between. CDR1 and CDR2 (germline): LNHNV, YYDKDF (reference sequence). The CDR3 extends over 15 amino acids. CDR3: CATSRGLGSLNEQFF. CDR3 nucleotides: TGTGCCACCAGCAGAGGTTTGGGCTCTTTAAATGAGCAGTTCTTC.

This chain joins TRBV19 and TRBJ1-1; 9 nucleotides agree with TRBD1. V shed 5 bases, J shed 3 bases, and the junction held 10 bases outside the gene matches. Germline loops: CDR1 LNHDA, CDR2 SQIVND (reference sequence). The CDR3 sequence is 16 residues long. The CDR3 reads CASSAHRGRLDTEAFF. The CDR3 DNA reads TGTGCCAGTAGTGCCCACAGGGGGCGCCTGGACACTGAAGCTTTCTTT.

The genes are TRBV6-6 and TRBJ1-3; D is unresolved. Trimming removed 6 bases from V and 0 bases from J, with 3 bases in between. Looked up from germline, CDR1 is MNHNY and CDR2 is SVGAGI (reference sequence). CDR3 length equals 12 residues. CDR3 bases: TGTGCCAGCAGCCCCTCTGGAAACACCATATATTTT. As protein: CASSPSGNTIYF.

This chain links TRBV28 with TRBJ1-5, with TRBD1 matching 7 bases. CDR1 MDHEN and CDR2 SYDVKM come from the germline V gene. V trimming: 3 bases; J trimming: 6 bases; junction bases outside the gene matches: 2. The CDR3 contains 13 residues. The CDR3 spells CASSFYRGQPQHF. The DNA of the CDR3 is TGTGCCAGCAGTTTCTACAGGGGTCAGCCCCAGCATTTT.

A few counts support this clone. The same CDR3 is also encoded by other DNA sequences in this sample. CDR3 amino acids: CASSLPTSGYNEQFF. The CDR3, as DNA: TGTGCCAGCAGTTTACCGACTAGCGGGTACAATGAGCAGTTCTTC. The J gene is TRBJ2-1, the V gene TRBV28; 10 positions match TRBD2. Germline V gene sequence: CDR1 MDHEN, CDR2 SYDVKM. Trimming at V came to 2 bases and at J to 4 bases, leaving 2 bases not matched to a gene. This CDR3 is 15 amino acids long.

This chain connects TRBV27 to TRBJ2-6, with D hard to call. Germline V gene lookup returns CDR1 MNHEY and CDR2 SMNVEV (reference sequence). V was cut by 5 bases and J by 5 bases, with 13 bases left in between. This CDR3 is built from 15 residues. The CDR3 reads CASSTHESRANVLTF. As DNA, the CDR3 is TGTGCCAGCAGTACCCATGAGAGTAGGGCCAACGTCCTGACTTTC.

The rearrangement links TRBV28 to TRBJ2-7; D gene unclear. Germline CDR1 is MDHEN and CDR2 is SYDVKM. V was pared by 5 bases and J by 3 bases, with 11 bases between. The CDR3 runs 13 residues. The CDR3 region is CASSIPPGYEQYF. The DNA for the CDR3 is TGTGCCAGCAGTATCCCGCCGGGCTACGAGCAGTACTTC.

The genes are TRBV7-9 and TRBJ2-3, with a tentative D call TRBD1 (6 bases). The CDR3 sequence is 16 residues long. Trimming cost V 1 base and J 1 base, with 12 bases left between them. Germline V gene sequence: CDR1 SEHNR, CDR2 FQNEAQ (reference sequence). The CDR3 sequence is CASSLDGGLGTDTQYF. The DNA of the CDR3 is TGTGCCAGCAGCTTAGATGGGGGCTTGGGCACAGATACGCAGTATTTT.

J is TRBJ2-3 and V is TRBV9; the D gene could be TRBD1 or TRBD2 (5 bases each). Trimming stripped 0 bases from V and 1 base from J, with 12 bases between. Germline assignment: CDR1 SGDLS and CDR2 YYNGEE. CDR3 length: 16 amino acids. CDR3 protein: CASSVAGGAGTDTQYF. The CDR3, as DNA: TGTGCCAGCAGCGTAGCTGGGGGAGCCGGCACAGATACGCAGTATTTT.

This sequence joins TRBV15 and TRBJ2-7; no firm D call. The V and J ends lost 4 bases and 4 bases respectively, with 17 bases between them. Germline V gene sequence: CDR1 LNHNV, CDR2 YYDKDF (reference sequence). The CDR3 runs to 15 residues. The CDR3 here is CATSKTASDPYEQYF. DNA of the CDR3: TGTGCCACCAGCAAGACGGCGTCGGACCCTTACGAGCAGTACTTC.

The chain joins TRBV11-2 to TRBJ2-1, with 9 bases aligning to TRBD2. Unmatched junction bases numbered 0, after V lost 0 bases and J lost 0 bases. Germline loops: CDR1 SGHAT, CDR2 FQNNGV. The CDR3 runs 16 residues. The DNA for the CDR3 is TGTGCCAGCAGCTTAGAGCGGGGGGGCTCCTACAATGAGCAGTTCTTC. Its protein is CASSLERGGSYNEQFF.

The rearrangement uses TRBV18 and TRBJ2-5, with D tentatively TRBD2 (7 bases). The CDR3 contains 16 residues. CDR1 and CDR2 (germline): KGHSH, LQKENI. The V and J ends lost 3 bases and 2 bases respectively, with 16 bases between them. The CDR3 region has the DNA TGTGCCAGCTCACCGGTTCGGGGGGACATACAAGAGACCCAGTACTTC. Translating it yields CASSPVRGDIQETQYF.

The chain carries TRBV5-3 and TRBJ2-7, with 7 positions matching TRBD2. TRBV5-3 qualifies as an ORF whose function is uncertain. This CDR3 comprises 13 residues. V trimming: 2 bases; J trimming: 9 bases; junction bases outside the gene matches: 8. CDR3 nucleotides: TGTGCCAGAAGCTTTACAGGCCCGGGGGGGCAGTACTTC. As protein: CARSFTGPGGQYF.

The chain combines TRBV5-1 with TRBJ2-2; maybe TRBD2 (5 bases). Trimming removed 3 bases at V and 1 base at J, with 10 bases between. The CDR3 totals 15 residues. Looked up from germline, CDR1 is SGHRS and CDR2 is YFSETQ. The CDR3 DNA reads TGCGCCAGCAGCTACCTGGACTTGAACACCGGGGAGCTGTTTTTT. As protein: CASSYLDLNTGELFF.

The chain recombines TRBV11-1 with TRBJ2-3; tentative D call: TRBD1 (6 bases). This CDR3 contains 16 residues. V lost 4 bases, J lost 3 bases, and 17 bases lay in between. CDR1 and CDR2 (germline): SGHAT, FQDESV (reference sequence). CDR3 DNA: TGTGCCAGCAGCTCAGCCCCAGGGGTGGGGACAGATACGCAGTATTTT. Amino acids: CASSSAPGVGTDTQYF.

The chain couples TRBV6-5 to TRBJ1-2; 7 bases align to TRBD1. V shed 2 bases and J 8 bases; nucleotides not matched to a gene: 5. This CDR3 has 13 residues. Germline values: CDR1 MNHEY, CDR2 SVGAGI. CDR3 coding DNA: TGTGCCAGCAGTTACGGGAGGACAGGCGGCTACACCTTC. Amino acid sequence: CASSYGRTGGYTF.

The CDR3 loop is CASSIQGNTEAFF. CDR3 nucleotide sequence: TGTGCCAGCAGTATACAGGGTAACACTGAAGCTTTCTTT. V is TRBV6-6 and J is TRBJ1-1, with TRBD1 as a possible D gene (6 bases). Deletions cut 5 bases from V and 2 bases from J, with 9 bases between. The CDR3 extends over 13 amino acids. Germline CDR1 MNHNY, CDR2 SVGAGI (reference sequence).

The V gene is TRBV11-2, the J gene TRBJ2-1, with TRBD2 matching over 13 bases. Germline CDR1 and CDR2: SGHAT and FQNNGV. This CDR3 region has 16 residues. V shed 1 base and J 13 bases; nucleotides not matched to a gene: 10. The CDR3 DNA reads TGTGCCAGCAGCTTAGTACGGACTAGCGGGAGAATAGAACAGTTCTTC. The encoded protein is CASSLVRTSGRIEQFF. Full variable domain (outside the CDR3, taken from reference TRBV11-2 and TRBJ2-1): EAGVAQSPRYKIIEKRQSVAFWCNPISGHATLYWYQQILGQGPKLLIQFQNNGVVDDSQLPKDRFSAERLKGVDSTLKIQPAKLEDSAVYLCASSLVRTSGRIEQFFGPGTRLTVL.